The present T cell receptor (beta chain) was sequenced within a study of OX40 agonist ivuxolimab in advanced cancers. At the level of the study: Partial responses occurred in Three dose-escalation patients, one with hepatocellular carcinoma and two with cutaneous melanoma.

Data came from immunoSEQ multiplex PCR; TCRdb stores just in-frame clones and leaves some out. Of around 62,000 clones listed, roughly 86% were seen once; the top ten hold about 1%. CDR3 length equals 15 residues. Germline V gives CDR1 LNHDA, CDR2 SQIVND (reference sequence). Trimming removed 8 bases from V and 0 bases from J; junction bases left unmatched: 8. Study-wide points: Antigen specificity was not determined for the expanded peripheral T cells. More expanded clones were seen, on average, in CD8+ T cells than in CD4+.

Concerning this clone itself: Its antigen remains unidentified.

This sequence joins TRBV19 and TRBJ2-3; 7 bases are shared with TRBD2. This clonotype was obtained from an adult with an advanced solid tumor such as melanoma, head and neck, liver or kidney cancer. Source: CD4+ or CD8+ T cells sorted from blood, taken in a trial of the OX40 agonist ivuxolimab. CDR3 residues: CASRPHGGSTDTQYF. The CDR3 DNA reads TGTGCCAGTCGACCTCACGGGGGGAGCACAGATACGCAGTATTTT.